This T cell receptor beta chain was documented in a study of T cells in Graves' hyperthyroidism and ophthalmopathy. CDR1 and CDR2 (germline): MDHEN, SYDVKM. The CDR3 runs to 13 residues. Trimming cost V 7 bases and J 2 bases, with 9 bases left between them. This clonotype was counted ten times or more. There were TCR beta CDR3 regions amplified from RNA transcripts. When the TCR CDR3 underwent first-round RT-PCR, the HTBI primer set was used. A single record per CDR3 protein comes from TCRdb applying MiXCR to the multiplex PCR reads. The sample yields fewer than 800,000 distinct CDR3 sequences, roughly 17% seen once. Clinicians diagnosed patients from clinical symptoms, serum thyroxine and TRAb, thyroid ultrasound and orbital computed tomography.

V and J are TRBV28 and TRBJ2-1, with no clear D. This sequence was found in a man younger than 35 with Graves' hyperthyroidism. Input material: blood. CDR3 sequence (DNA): TGTGCCAGCACGAATACCCCCTACAATGAGCAGTTCTTC. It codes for CASTNTPYNEQFF.